What follows are 14 T cell receptor beta chains derived from one specimen sequenced in a study of T cells in Graves' hyperthyroidism and ophthalmopathy. Using RNA transcripts as the source, TCR beta CDR3 regions were amplified. First-round RT-PCR targeting the TCR CDR3 was performed with the HTBI primer set. TCRdb analysed the multiplex PCR reads with MiXCR anew, one entry per CDR3 protein. The data hold about 540,000 distinct CDR3 sequences, with 35% to 55% observed a single time. The specimen sequenced was peripheral blood or thyroid tissue (not recorded which). Receptors were obtained from a woman between 18 and 29 years old with Graves' hyperthyroidism.

Ten or more counts support this clonotype. This sequence joins TRBV20-1 and TRBJ2-7, with 9 bases lining up with TRBD2. J lost 6 bases, V lost 1 base, and 7 bases had no gene match. Germline V gives CDR1 DFQATT, CDR2 SNEGSKA (reference sequence). CDR3 length: 14 residues. CDR3 sequence reads: CSARGGSGRTEQYF. The DNA of the CDR3 is TGCAGTGCTAGAGGAGGTAGCGGGAGAACCGAGCAGTACTTC.

This clonotype has just a few counts. The CDR3 DNA follows: TGTGCCAGCAGTTCACTAGCGGGATCAGATACGCAGTATTTT. Translated: CASSSLAGSDTQYF. This chain joins TRBV12-3 or TRBV12-4 and TRBJ2-3, with TRBD2 identical over 10 bases. The CDR3 extends over 14 amino acids. J gave up 4 bases and V 4 bases, and 2 bases lay outside the gene matches.

The chain couples TRBV7-3 to TRBJ2-7, with 7 nucleotides matching TRBD1. The CDR3 consists of 17 residues. V gave up 5 bases and J gave up 1 base; unmatched junction bases: 14. The germline CDR1 and CDR2 sequences are SGHTA and FQGTGA. The CDR3 nucleotides read TGTGCCAGCAGCCCTGACACCGGGACAGCCTTTTCCTACGAGCAGTACTTC. Its translation: CASSPDTGTAFSYEQYF.

This clonotype was seen at least ten times. V and J are TRBV20-1 and TRBJ1-5; tentatively, D is TRBD1 (6 bases). Trimming shortened V by 0 bases and J by 3 bases, and 12 bases separated the two germline ends. From germline, CDR1 is DFQATT and CDR2 SNEGSKA (reference sequence). The CDR3 is 15 residues long. The CDR3 spells CSARDGGADNQPQHF. CDR3 sequence (DNA): TGCAGTGCTAGAGATGGGGGCGCGGACAATCAGCCCCAGCATTTT.

This clonotype was detected a few times. V gene TRBV5-1 combines with J gene TRBJ2-7; D is ambiguous. With 3 bases removed from V and 0 bases from J, the gap between germline ends came to 13 bases. Germline V gene data show CDR1 as SGHRS and CDR2 as YFSETQ. This CDR3 has 15 residues. The CDR3 protein is CASSSSRGSSYEQYF. CDR3 coding DNA: TGCGCCAGCAGCTCTTCGCGAGGAAGCTCCTACGAGCAGTACTTC.

This clonotype has at least ten counts. V gene TRBV3-1 combines with J gene TRBJ2-7; D not certain. Per the germline V gene, CDR1 is LGHDT and CDR2 is YNNKEL (reference sequence). This CDR3 has 15 amino acids. The ends were cut back, 0 bases at V and 0 bases at J, with 9 bases in the middle. The CDR3 nucleotides read TGTGCCAGCAGCCAAGATTTACAGTCCTCCTACGAGCAGTACTTC. This gives the protein CASSQDLQSSYEQYF.

The V and J genes are TRBV7-2 and TRBJ2-7; TRBD2 matches at 13 bases. V lost 5 bases to trimming and J lost 4 bases; unmatched junction nucleotides: 17. Germline lookup yields CDR1 SGHTA and CDR2 FQGNSA. The CDR3 length is 19 residues. In DNA, the CDR3 is TGTGCCAGCAGCAGACCTACTAGCGGGAGGGCCCAGGTGGTGTACGAGCAGTACTTC. Translating gives CASSRPTSGRAQVVYEQYF.

The chain has TRBV7-2 and TRBJ1-1; the match to TRBD1 covers 9 bases. Germline loops: CDR1 SGHTA, CDR2 FQGNSA. The junction had 6 bases not matched to a gene; V was cut back by 4 bases and J by 3 bases. The CDR3 runs 15 residues. CDR3 nucleotide sequence: TGTGCCAGCAGCTCCGCCGGACAGGGGCACACTGAAGCTTTCTTT. Translation: CASSSAGQGHTEAFF.

This clonotype was seen ten or more times. V and J are TRBV10-3 and TRBJ2-7, with 7 bases matching TRBD1. Trimming at V came to 6 bases and at J to 2 bases, leaving 7 bases not matched to a gene. The germline gives CDR1 ENHRY, CDR2 SYGVKD. The CDR3 has 14 amino acids. The CDR3, as DNA: TGTGCCATCAGCGAACGACAGGGACCCTACGAGCAGTACTTC. It yields the protein CAISERQGPYEQYF.

This clonotype came up a few times. CDR3 region: CASSQAMGNTEAFF. CDR3 nucleotides: TGTGCCAGCAGCCAAGCTATGGGAAACACTGAAGCTTTCTTT. This rearrangement joins TRBV3-1 to TRBJ1-1; D gene unclear. Germline CDR1 and CDR2: LGHDT and YNNKEL (reference sequence). CDR3 length: 14 residues. V gave up 1 base and J gave up 2 bases, with 8 bases separating them.

This rearrangement joins TRBV12-3 or TRBV12-4 to TRBJ2-7; TRBD1 matches 7 bases. J lost 3 bases, V lost 5 bases, and 7 bases had no gene match. The CDR3 covers 14 residues. The CDR3 coding sequence is TGTGCCAGCAGTGAAACAGGGGATGGCTACGAGCAGTACTTC. Its translation is CASSETGDGYEQYF.

The chain uses TRBV14 and TRBJ2-5, with 8 bases matching TRBD2. The length of the CDR3 is 17 residues. V shed 5 bases, J shed 1 base, and the junction held 12 bases outside the gene matches. Germline lookup yields CDR1 SGHDN and CDR2 FVKESK. The CDR3 region has the DNA TGTGCCAGCAGCTGGACTAGCACCGATTTGTCCCAAGAGACCCAGTACTTC. Encoded protein: CASSWTSTDLSQETQYF. Full variable domain (remainder filled in from reference TRBV14 and TRBJ2-5): EAGVTQFPSHSVIEKGQTVTLRCDPISGHDNLYWYRRVMGKEIKFLLHFVKESKQDESGMPNNRFLAERTGGTYSTLKVQPAELEDSGVYFCASSWTSTDLSQETQYFGPGTRLLVL.

This sequence joins TRBV20-1 and TRBJ2-7, with 10 bases matching TRBD2. The J call is in doubt because the DNA end fits TRBJ2-1 better. The germline gives CDR1 DFQATT, CDR2 SNEGSKA (reference sequence). CDR3 size: 15 residues. CDR3 sequence reads: CSARTGTSDYNEQFF. The CDR3 DNA follows: TGCAGTGCCCGTACCGGGACTAGCGATTACAATGAGCAGTTCTTC.

This clonotype was counted many times. The V call is TRBV5-6, the J call TRBJ1-2, with 9 bases matching TRBD1. Germline lookup yields CDR1 SGHDT and CDR2 YYEEEE. J was trimmed by 8 bases and V by 6 bases; bases with no gene match: 8. The CDR3 runs to 13 residues. The DNA for the CDR3 is TGTGCCAGCACCCAACAGGGGGCGCAGGGCTACACCTTC. Protein sequence: CASTQQGAQGYTF.